One sample yielded the 3 T cell receptor beta chains listed below, sequenced in a study of vaccination effects on CD4 cells after COVID-19. These receptors' antigens are unknown. The protocol was immunoSEQ multiplex PCR, while the TCRdb copy is restricted to in-frame clones and leaves out a portion. The sample contains tens of thousands of clones, less than 80% of which appear only once. Antigen-specific CD4+ T cells expanded by the ViraFEST assay with viral peptide pools were then sequenced. Following 10 days of culture, CD4+ T cells were isolated. Neither prior SARS-CoV-2 infection nor positive nucleocapsid antibodies were present in the vaccine recipients. The source material was CD4+ T cells from PBMCs cultured with HCoV-OC43 spike peptides, sampled before COVID-19 vaccination. Stated subset: HCoV-OC43 spike overlapping peptide pool stimulation. The receptors stem from a human donor who received a COVID-19 vaccine.

This clone is medium-sized by share. This rearrangement joins TRBV6-5 to TRBJ2-5; 12 positions match TRBD2. This CDR3 spans 15 amino acids. V was clipped by 5 bases and J by 5 bases; unmatched bases: 6. The V gene's germline CDR1 is MNHEY and CDR2 SVGAGI. The CDR3 reads CASSLLAGGKETQYF. DNA for the CDR3: TGTGCCAGCAGTCTACTAGCGGGGGGAAAGGAGACCCAGTACTTC.

The chain carries TRBV7-8 and TRBJ2-5; no clear D gene. This CDR3 is 15 amino acids long. The germline CDR1 and CDR2 sequences are SGHVS and FQNEAQ. V dropped 1 base and J dropped 5 bases, with 14 bases sitting between them. CDR3 protein: CASSLVGRSRETQYF. The CDR3 DNA follows: TGTGCCAGCAGCTTAGTAGGGCGAAGTCGGGAGACCCAGTACTTC.

CDR3 DNA sequence: TGTGCCAGCAGTCCCTACCCACAGGGAACAGATACGCAGTATTTT. This sequence encodes CASSPYPQGTDTQYF. The chain is built from TRBV28 and TRBJ2-3, with TRBD1 as a possible D gene (6 bases). V dropped 5 bases and J dropped 3 bases, with 15 bases sitting between them. This CDR3 contains 15 residues. In germline, CDR1 is MDHEN, CDR2 SYDVKM.